These 20 T cell receptor beta chains originate from one sample sequenced in a study of shared clonotypes between healthy human individuals. Clones were read by immunoSEQ multiplex PCR, and TCRdb kept only the in-frame ones, dropping some. The sample lists some 350,000 clones, roughly 70% seen once, with 10% in the top ten. Sequencing was done on a sample of memory CD4+ T cells sorted from blood. Subset given: CD45RA-negative fraction. Receptors were obtained from a man younger than 45 in good health.

The rearrangement links TRBV12-5 to TRBJ2-1; no reliable D call. CDR3 size: 14 residues. Germline V gene data show CDR1 as LGHNT and CDR2 as FRNRAP. V lost 2 bases and J lost 0, with 5 bases in between. CDR3 DNA sequence: TGTGCTAGTGGTTTGCGGAACTCCTACAATGAGCAGTTCTTC. Amino acid sequence: CASGLRNSYNEQFF. The full variable domain, rest sourced from reference TRBV12-5 and TRBJ2-1, is DARVTQTPRHKVTEMGQEVTMRCQPILGHNTVFWYRQTMMQGLELLAYFRNRAPLDDSGMPKDRFSAEMPDATLATLKIQPSEPRDSAVYFCASGLRNSYNEQFFGPGTRLTVL.

Only a few counts were recorded for this clone. V usage is TRBV5-1 and J usage is TRBJ2-5, with D possibly being TRBD2 (6 bases). V was pared by 4 bases and J by 4 bases, with 11 bases between. The V gene's germline CDR1 is SGHRS and CDR2 YFSETQ. The CDR3 runs to 13 residues. The CDR3 coding sequence is TGCGCCAGCAGCACCGGGGGACGAGAGACCCAGTACTTC. Translated, it gives CASSTGGRETQYF. The whole variable domain, filled in from reference TRBV5-1 and TRBJ2-5, reads KAGVTQTPRYLIKTRGQQVTLSCSPISGHRSVSWYQQTPGQGLQFLFEYFSETQRNKGNFPGRFSGRQFSNSRSEMNVSTLELGDSALYLCASSTGGRETQYFGPGTRLLVL.

This clone appeared a single time. This sequence joins TRBV6-1 and TRBJ2-4, with TRBD1 matching 7 bases. The length of the CDR3 is 15 residues. Germline V CDR1 and CDR2: MNHNS, SASEGT. V shed 5 bases, J shed 9 bases, and the junction held 13 bases outside the gene matches. CDR3 protein: CASSTTGAGQGIQYF. CDR3 coding DNA: TGTGCCAGCAGTACAACAGGGGCCGGGCAGGGCATTCAGTACTTC.

This clone was seen only once. The genes are TRBV7-2 and TRBJ1-3; a possible D gene is TRBD1 (5 bases). The V end lost 0 bases, the J end lost 5 bases, and 11 bases lay between the germline ends. The germline gives CDR1 SGHTA, CDR2 FQGNSA. The CDR3 loop spans 15 amino acids. The CDR3 here is CASSLAFGGRNTIYF. The CDR3 coding sequence is TGTGCCAGCAGCTTAGCTTTTGGGGGGAGAAACACCATATATTTT.

Worth noting for this clone: Relative to the germline gene, one junction end is altered; a read error may explain this. V is TRBV18 and J is TRBJ2-2; perhaps TRBD2 as D (6 bases). CDR1 is KGHSH, CDR2 LQKENI, per germline. The CDR3 sequence is 16 residues long. CDR3 in amino acids: CASSPLLLENTGGLFF. The CDR3 DNA follows: TGTGCCAGCTCACCACTGCTCCTAGAGAACACCGGGGGGCTGTTTTTT.

The chain couples TRBV19 to TRBJ1-5; D gene uncertain. Germline V gives CDR1 LNHDA, CDR2 SQIVND (reference sequence). V was cut by 1 base and J by 9 bases, with 10 bases left in between. The CDR3 has 13 amino acids. CDR3 sequence: CASSIAYERPQHF. CDR3 sequence (DNA): TGTGCCAGTAGTATAGCCTATGAACGGCCCCAGCATTTT.

V usage is TRBV28 and J usage is TRBJ2-1, with TRBD2 matching 11 bases. Germline V gene lookup returns CDR1 MDHEN and CDR2 SYDVKM. V shed 6 bases and J 8 bases; nucleotides not matched to a gene: 12. CDR3 length equals 16 residues. CDR3 sequence: CASSRATSGNIHEQFF. The DNA of the CDR3 is TGTGCCAGCAGCCGCGCGACTAGCGGGAATATCCATGAGCAGTTCTTC.

The V call is TRBV9, the J call TRBJ1-1; 9 nucleotides line up with TRBD1. The germline V gene encodes CDR1 SGDLS and CDR2 YYNGEE. With 3 bases clipped from V and 5 bases from J, the junction kept 14 bases outside the gene matches. CDR3 length: 17 residues. The CDR3 DNA reads as TGTGCCAGCAGCGGGGGACAGGGTGGGGTCCGAGGGACTGAAGCTTTCTTT. It translates to CASSGGQGGVRGTEAFF.

As concerns this clone: Relative to the germline gene, one junction end is altered; a read error may explain this. The chain joins TRBV28 to TRBJ1-2; 10 bases line up with TRBD1. The CDR3 is 15 amino acids. The germline gives CDR1 MDHEN, CDR2 SYDVKM. The CDR3 loop reads CASTLGTGAAYGYTF. CDR3 DNA sequence: TGTGCCAGCACTTTAGGGACAGGGGCTGCTTATGGCTACACCTTC.

V gene TRBV19 combines with J gene TRBJ2-2, with 7 bases aligning to TRBD2. Germline V CDR1 and CDR2: LNHDA, SQIVND (reference sequence). Trimming at V came to 5 bases and at J to 2 bases, leaving 14 bases not matched to a gene. This CDR3 spans 18 amino acids. The CDR3 DNA is TGTGCCAGTAGTTCACGAATCTTTCTAGCGGCCAACACCGGGGAGCTGTTTTTT. Translation: CASSSRIFLAANTGELFF.

This clone has a count of ten or more. Here the CDR3 reads CASNRNYGYTF. CDR3 bases: TGTGCCAGCAACCGCAACTATGGCTACACCTTC. J is TRBJ1-2 and V is TRBV7-9; no clear D. The CDR3 is made up of 11 amino acids. Per germline, CDR1 SEHNR and CDR2 FQNEAQ (reference sequence). The V end lost 7 bases, the J end lost 2 bases, and 5 bases lay between the germline ends.

The chain is built from TRBV18 and TRBJ1-1; D is unclear. Trimming took 4 bases from V and 5 from J, leaving 14 bases between them. The V gene's germline CDR1 is KGHSH and CDR2 LQKENI. The CDR3 spans 14 residues. The chain's CDR3 is CASSQDGYLTEAFF. CDR3 in DNA: TGTGCCAGCTCACAAGACGGATACCTGACTGAAGCTTTCTTT.

This clone was seen only once. This chain uses TRBV11-3 with TRBJ2-1; 11 nucleotides line up with TRBD2. V was clipped by 3 bases and J by 2 bases; unmatched bases: 3. The CDR3 sequence is 16 residues long. The germline CDR1 and CDR2 sequences are SGHNT and YENEEA. The CDR3 is CASSFTSGSTYNEQFF. In DNA form, the CDR3 reads TGTGCCAGCAGCTTTACTAGCGGGAGTACCTACAATGAGCAGTTCTTC.

The V call is TRBV6-6, the J call TRBJ2-5; TRBD2 agrees at 7 bases. CDR3 length equals 15 residues. The ends lost 5 bases at V and 2 bases at J; junction bases unmatched: 8. From germline, CDR1 is MNHNY and CDR2 SVGAGI (reference sequence). The CDR3: CASSHRGGGQETQYF. As DNA, the CDR3 is TGTGCCAGCAGTCACCGCGGGGGTGGTCAAGAGACCCAGTACTTC.

This clone was observed a few times. This chain uses TRBV30 with TRBJ1-2, with TRBD1 as a possible D gene (5 bases). This CDR3 spans 16 amino acids. Germline CDR1 reads GTSNPN; CDR2 reads SVGIG (reference sequence). Trimming removed 0 bases at V and 4 bases at J, with 18 bases between. CDR3 nucleotides: TGTGCCTGGAGTGTAGGCTGGGCAGGGTCAAGCTATGGCTACACCTTC. This gives the protein CAWSVGWAGSSYGYTF.

A word on this clone: The same CDR3 can be traced to other DNA sequences in this sample. The rearrangement uses TRBV28 and TRBJ2-3; D is undetermined. V was cut by 5 bases and J by 5 bases, with 11 bases left in between. Germline assignment: CDR1 MDHEN and CDR2 SYDVKM. The CDR3 runs to 13 residues. The CDR3 region is CASSPRPRDTQYF. The CDR3 DNA follows: TGTGCCAGCAGTCCACGCCCTAGAGATACGCAGTATTTT.

The V and J genes are TRBV27 and TRBJ2-7; no clear D. The CDR3 spans 12 residues. Trimming stripped 3 bases from V and 8 bases from J, with 11 bases between. Germline V gene lookup returns CDR1 MNHEY and CDR2 SMNVEV (reference sequence). In nucleotides, the CDR3 is TGTGCCAGCAGTTTCCTCCAGCGTAAGCAGTACTTC. The encoded protein is CASSFLQRKQYF.

This chain links TRBV6-1 with TRBJ2-1; D ambiguous. Trimming left V 6 bases short and J 6 bases short, with 15 bases between. Looked up from germline, CDR1 is MNHNS and CDR2 is SASEGT. This CDR3 spans 14 amino acids. The CDR3 spells CASRGGGLRNEQFF. CDR3 DNA: TGTGCCAGCAGGGGCGGTGGGCTACGCAATGAGCAGTTCTTC.

This clone was counted ten times or more. V and J are TRBV5-4 and TRBJ2-3; D is uncertain. Trimming took off 2 bases at V and 2 bases at J, with 15 bases between the two ends. Germline V lookup: CDR1 SGHNT, CDR2 YYREEE (reference sequence). The CDR3 has 16 amino acids. Here the CDR3 DNA reads TGTGCCAGCAGCTTAGGTCGACACCTCAACACAGATACGCAGTATTTT. This translates into CASSLGRHLNTDTQYF.

The chain is built from TRBV7-8 and TRBJ2-5; possibly TRBD1 for D (5 bases). Trimming took off 5 bases at V and 0 bases at J, with 16 bases between the two ends. Germline-derived CDR1 and CDR2 are SGHVS and FQNEAQ. The CDR3 loop spans 16 amino acids. CDR3 amino acids: CASSPATVTYQETQYF. The DNA for the CDR3 is TGTGCCAGCAGCCCGGCGACAGTTACGTACCAAGAGACCCAGTACTTC. The variable domain in full, with the rest retrieved from reference TRBV7-8 and TRBJ2-5, is GAGVSQSPRYKVAKRGQDVALRCDPISGHVSLFWYQQALGQGPEFLTYFQNEAQLDKSGLPSDRFFAERPEGSVSTLKIQRTQQEDSAVYLCASSPATVTYQETQYFGPGTRLLVL.